Each of the 30 T cell receptor beta chains below was sequenced from the same sample in a study (dated by TCRdb to between 2014 and 2017). Libraries were made using 5' RACE. The reads were generated on an Illumina MiSeq. The public reads were run again by TCRdb, first through fastp at Q25 and then through MiXCR, and only productive beta chains were kept. Under each unique CDR3 protein, matching rows form one entry showing the most common genes and DNA. Present in this sample are fewer than 60,000 distinct CDR3 sequences, 28% of which were seen just once. The biggest ten clones account for approximately 2% of the sample. Sequencing was carried out using naive CD4+ T cells sorted from blood. The cell subset or site label corresponds to: naive CD4+ T cells, CD4+CD45RA+CD25-. The origin of the receptors is a female donor with breast cancer.

Concerning this clonotype itself: The missing conserved phenylalanine or tryptophan at the end of this CDR3 makes a read error likely. The gene calls are TRBV24-1 and TRBJ2-3; D is perhaps TRBD2 (5 bases). Germline V gene lookup returns CDR1 KGHDR and CDR2 SFDVKD. CDR3 length: 14 amino acids. V shed 5 bases and J shed 2 bases, with 10 bases lying between them. CDR3 DNA: TGTGCCACCAGTGGCAGGACTCCCACAGATACGCAGTATTCT. Protein sequence: CATSGRTPTDTQYS.

The gene calls are TRBV5-1 and TRBJ1-1; 8 bases line up with TRBD1. J lost 1 base, V lost 4 bases, and 6 bases had no gene match. Per the germline V gene, CDR1 is SGHRS and CDR2 is YFSETQ. The CDR3 is 15 residues long. CDR3 DNA sequence: TGCGCCAGCAGCGAAATAGACAGGGGGAACACTGAAGCTTTCTTT. As protein: CASSEIDRGNTEAFF.

There are a few counts of this clonotype. The rearrangement joins TRBV2 to TRBJ1-1; D gene ambiguous. Trimming took 4 bases from V and 4 from J, leaving 13 bases between them. CDR1 and CDR2 from the germline V gene are SNHLY and FYNNEI. The CDR3 extends over 14 amino acids. In DNA, the CDR3 is TGTGCCAGCAGTGCAACGCCAAGGGCCACTGAAGCTTTCTTT. It specifies CASSATPRATEAFF.

The table lists this clonotype with many counts. The chain employs TRBV20-1 and TRBJ2-1; no clear D gene. Germline V gene lookup returns CDR1 DFQATT and CDR2 SNEGSKA (reference sequence). The V and J ends lost 5 bases and 0 bases respectively, with 11 bases between them. The CDR3 spans 14 residues. In nucleotides, the CDR3 is TGCAGTGCTCGTCCCAGGTACTCCTACAATGAGCAGTTCTTC. Protein: CSARPRYSYNEQFF.

This clonotype was recorded a few times. The chain carries TRBV6-1 and TRBJ2-1; 12 positions agree with TRBD2. V lost 2 bases to trimming and J lost 4 bases; unmatched junction nucleotides: 9. This CDR3 is 18 amino acids long. Germline CDR1 reads MNHNS; CDR2 reads SASEGT. CDR3: CASSERLAGGPVYNEQFF. In DNA form, the CDR3 reads TGTGCCAGCAGTGAAAGGCTAGCGGGAGGGCCGGTTTACAATGAGCAGTTCTTC.

This clonotype has a handful of counts. The chain joins TRBV5-1 to TRBJ1-1; no definite D call. V shed 4 bases and J shed 0 bases, with 16 bases lying between them. Germline assignment: CDR1 SGHRS and CDR2 YFSETQ. This CDR3 contains 16 residues. The CDR3 sequence is CASSPGGLSLNTEAFF. Here the CDR3 DNA reads TGCGCCAGCAGCCCCGGAGGGTTGTCCCTGAACACTGAAGCTTTCTTT.

This clonotype appeared a few times. V and J are TRBV7-9 and TRBJ2-1; 7 bases are a match to TRBD1. Germline V CDR1 and CDR2: SEHNR, FQNEAQ (reference sequence). The CDR3 consists of 13 residues. Trimming removed 6 bases from V and 8 bases from J; junction bases left unmatched: 7. The CDR3 sequence: CASRAGQVHEQFF. CDR3 in DNA: TGTGCCAGCAGGGCCGGACAGGTGCATGAGCAGTTCTTC.

Turning to this clonotype: This may come from a read error, since a much larger clone is one base off. The chain has TRBV27 and TRBJ1-2; 9 nucleotides agree with TRBD1. The germline V gene has CDR1 MNHEY and CDR2 SMNVEV (reference sequence). This CDR3 has 14 amino acids. CDR3 in DNA: TGTGCCAGCAGTGGGACAGGGCAGTTGTATGGCTACAACTTC. Encoded protein: CASSGTGQLYGYNF.

This clonotype was seen more than once but under ten times. The J gene is TRBJ2-7, the V gene TRBV12-3 or TRBV12-4; 7 bases line up with TRBD1. The CDR3 runs to 14 residues. The junction had 10 bases not matched to a gene; V was cut back by 5 bases and J by 6 bases. The CDR3 here is CASSPDGTVGEQYF. The CDR3 DNA reads TGTGCCAGCAGTCCGGATGGGACAGTGGGCGAGCAGTACTTC.

The chain links TRBV10-3 to TRBJ2-3; the match to TRBD2 covers 9 bases. V shed 2 bases, J shed 4 bases, and the junction held 10 bases outside the gene matches. This CDR3 region has 17 residues. Per germline, CDR1 ENHRY and CDR2 SYGVKD. This chain's CDR3 is CAISEIPSGKEADTQYF. The CDR3 nucleotides are TGTGCCATCAGTGAGATACCTAGCGGGAAAGAAGCAGATACGCAGTATTTT.

This chain links TRBV20-1 with TRBJ2-5; 10 positions match TRBD2. J gave up 1 base and V 3 bases, and 5 bases lay outside the gene matches. The CDR3 covers 15 residues. Germline CDR1 and CDR2: DFQATT and SNEGSKA (reference sequence). This CDR3 is CSASMTSGSQETQYF. For the CDR3, the DNA is TGCAGTGCTAGTATGACTAGCGGGTCCCAAGAGACCCAGTACTTC.

This clonotype was detected only a few times. This rearrangement joins TRBV4-3 to TRBJ2-3; TRBD1 is a possible D gene (5 bases). The CDR3 length is 14 residues. Germline CDR1 is LGHNA and CDR2 is YSLEER. Trimming left V 1 base short and J 1 base short, with 6 bases between. The CDR3 sequence: CASSQGTRTDTQYF. Here the CDR3 DNA reads TGCGCCAGCAGCCAAGGGACACGCACAGATACGCAGTATTTT.

This clonotype was recorded at least ten times. The genes are TRBV5-1 and TRBJ1-1; no definite D call. CDR3 length: 14 amino acids. V was shortened by 3 bases and J by 4 bases, with 13 bases between the two germline ends. From germline, CDR1 is SGHRS and CDR2 YFSETQ. The CDR3 loop reads CASSSNGALTEAFF. For the CDR3, the DNA is TGCGCCAGCAGCTCAAACGGCGCCCTCACTGAAGCTTTCTTT. The whole variable domain, filled in from reference TRBV5-1 and TRBJ1-1, reads KAGVTQTPRYLIKTRGQQVTLSCSPISGHRSVSWYQQTPGQGLQFLFEYFSETQRNKGNFPGRFSGRQFSNSRSEMNVSTLELGDSALYLCASSSNGALTEAFFGQGTRLTVV.

This clonotype has at least ten counts. This chain joins TRBV6-2 or TRBV6-3 and TRBJ1-5; D might be TRBD1 (6 bases). Trimming left V 8 bases short and J 9 bases short, with 20 bases between. The CDR3 has 14 amino acids. CDR1 is MNHEY and CDR2 is SVGEGT in the germline V gene. CDR3 sequence (DNA): TGTGCCAGCGTGGGGGACGGGACAAACGGGCCCCAGCATTTT. It specifies CASVGDGTNGPQHF.

In DNA form, the CDR3 reads TGCAGTGCTAGTCCTAGCTTCTTAGATACGCAGTATTTT. It translates to CSASPSFLDTQYF. The chain employs TRBV20-1 and TRBJ2-3, with D maybe TRBD2 (5 bases). The CDR3 runs to 13 residues. Germline V lookup: CDR1 DFQATT, CDR2 SNEGSKA (reference sequence). V gave up 3 bases and J gave up 5 bases, with 12 bases separating them.

This clonotype appeared many times. V gene TRBV6-2 or TRBV6-3 combines with J gene TRBJ2-4; D is uncertain. The CDR3 runs 15 residues. The V gene lost 5 bases and the J gene lost 7 bases, with 18 bases spanning the gap. Germline assignment: CDR1 MNHEY and CDR2 SVGEGT. The CDR3 DNA follows: TGTGCCAGCAGTCCTTTCGTCCAACTCGGGAACATTCAGTACTTC. It translates to CASSPFVQLGNIQYF.

This clonotype has at least ten counts. This chain uses TRBV5-6 with TRBJ1-2; 9 bases map to TRBD1. CDR1 SGHDT and CDR2 YYEEEE come from the germline V gene. This CDR3 is built from 17 residues. V lost 4 bases, J lost 9 bases, and 19 bases stayed unmatched. The CDR3 reads CASSTYSGTGFILRYTF. For the CDR3, the DNA is TGTGCCAGCAGCACCTACTCCGGGACAGGGTTCATCTTGCGCTACACCTTC.

J is TRBJ2-1 and V is TRBV7-2; no definite D call. CDR1 is SGHTA, CDR2 FQGNSA, per germline. The CDR3 extends over 11 amino acids. Deletions cut 6 bases from V and 6 bases from J, with 6 bases between. The CDR3 DNA sequence: TGTGCCAGCAGGTCCCTCAATGAGCAGTTCTTC. It encodes CASRSLNEQFF.

On this clonotype itself: It is likely a read error, because the conserved phenylalanine at the end of the CDR3 is missing. The chain uses TRBV20-1 and TRBJ2-1; D uncertain. CDR1 is DFQATT and CDR2 is SNEGSKA in the germline V gene (reference sequence). This CDR3 has 16 residues. V gave up 3 bases and J gave up 0 bases, with 15 bases separating them. The CDR3 DNA follows: TGCAGTGCTAGTGCTGGGCTAGGAAGCTCCTACAATGAGCAGTTCCTC. Translated, it gives CSASAGLGSSYNEQFL.

This clonotype was observed a few times. The chain is built from TRBV20-1 and TRBJ2-7; TRBD1 agrees at 9 bases. Germline CDR1 and CDR2: DFQATT and SNEGSKA (reference sequence). The CDR3 runs 15 residues. V lost 3 bases, J lost 6 bases, and 12 bases stayed unmatched. In DNA, the CDR3 is TGCAGTGCTAGCGCTTTCGGGACAGGGTTGAGCGAGCAGTACTTC. This encodes CSASAFGTGLSEQYF.

This chain uses TRBV4-3 with TRBJ1-1; D unclear. V shed 0 bases and J shed 1 base, with 9 bases lying between them. The V gene's germline CDR1 is LGHNA and CDR2 YSLEER. The CDR3 is made up of 15 amino acids. CDR3 sequence (DNA): TGCGCCAGCAGCCAAGATCCCCTAGGGAACACTGAAGCTTTCTTT. Translated, it gives CASSQDPLGNTEAFF.

This clonotype was detected only a few times. J is TRBJ2-7 and V is TRBV5-1; D gene ambiguous. Germline lookup yields CDR1 SGHRS and CDR2 YFSETQ. There are 12 residues in the CDR3. Trimming cost V 4 bases and J 3 bases, with 8 bases left between them. CDR3 nucleotide sequence: TGCGCCAGCAGCGAGGACCTCTACGAGCAGTACTTC. This translates into CASSEDLYEQYF.

The CDR3, as DNA: TGTGCCAGCAGCTTGGGGGTGGTTATTGGCTATGGCTACACCTTC. This translates into CASSLGVVIGYGYTF. The genes are TRBV7-2 and TRBJ1-2; possibly TRBD1 for D (5 bases). Germline CDR1 reads SGHTA; CDR2 reads FQGNSA. V was cut by 3 bases and J by 4 bases, with 15 bases left in between. The CDR3 consists of 15 residues. Supplemented by reference TRBV7-2 and TRBJ1-2, the full variable domain reads GAGVSQSPSNKVTEKGKDVELRCDPISGHTALYWYRQSLGQGLEFLIYFQGNSAPDKSGLPSDRFSAERTGGSVSTLTIQRTQQEDSAVYLCASSLGVVIGYGYTFGSGTRLTVV.

The J gene is TRBJ2-4, the V gene TRBV7-2; D could derive from TRBD1 or TRBD2 (5 bases each). Germline CDR1 SGHTA, CDR2 FQGNSA. CDR3 length: 13 amino acids. V lost 5 bases and J lost 16, with 21 bases in between. The CDR3 loop is CASSRLAGTVFYF. In DNA form, the CDR3 reads TGTGCCAGCAGCCGCTTGGCTGGGACCGTTTTTTACTTC.

This clonotype was observed a handful of times. The CDR3 DNA sequence: TGTGCCAGCAGCGAAGTAGTATTCCGGGACAGGCGCACTGAAGCTTTCTTT. It translates to CASSEVVFRDRRTEAFF. The chain employs TRBV7-6 and TRBJ1-1; 8 bases match TRBD1. V shed 5 bases, J shed 4 bases, and the junction held 15 bases outside the gene matches. Germline V CDR1 and CDR2: SGHVS, FNYEAQ. The CDR3 is 17 residues long.

This clonotype was seen only a few times. The rearrangement joins TRBV7-9 to TRBJ2-3, with D perhaps TRBD1 (7 bases). The CDR3 runs to 15 residues. Deletions cut 4 bases from V and 2 bases from J, with 13 bases between. Germline V CDR1 and CDR2: SEHNR, FQNEAQ (reference sequence). This CDR3 is CASSSSGGITDTQYF. The CDR3 bases are TGTGCCAGCAGCTCCTCAGGGGGGATCACAGATACGCAGTATTTT.

Only a few counts were recorded for this clonotype. The chain carries TRBV4-2 and TRBJ1-1, with D possibly being TRBD1 (6 bases). Germline V gene data show CDR1 as LGHNA and CDR2 as YNFKEQ. V was pared by 2 bases and J by 5 bases, with 27 bases between. The CDR3 length is 19 residues. The CDR3 DNA reads as TGTGCCAGCAGCCAAATGCTTGAAATTCGGGCAGGGGTGCGGACTGAAGCTTTCTTT. Translation: CASSQMLEIRAGVRTEAFF.

This chain connects TRBV5-1 to TRBJ2-3; 7 bases fit TRBD1. Germline CDR1 and CDR2: SGHRS and YFSETQ. The V gene end was trimmed by 0 bases and the J gene end by 3 bases; junction bases not matched to a gene: 4. The CDR3 covers 15 residues. CDR3 in DNA: TGCGCCAGCAGCTTGGAGACAGGGCTGACAGATACGCAGTATTTT. This sequence encodes CASSLETGLTDTQYF.

Turning to this clonotype: Mismatch with germline at one junction end may stem from a read error. The chain recombines TRBV20-1 with TRBJ2-1; 9 bases fit TRBD2. The length of the CDR3 is 15 residues. The V gene's germline CDR1 is DFQATT and CDR2 SNEGSKA (reference sequence). CDR3 residues: CSARLAGISYNERFF. In DNA form, the CDR3 reads TGCAGTGCTAGGCTAGCGGGGATCTCCTACAATGAGCGGTTCTTC.

Points on this clonotype: Relative to the germline gene, one junction end is altered; a read error may explain this. The rearrangement uses TRBV28 and TRBJ1-2, with TRBD1 as a possible D gene (5 bases). The CDR3 sequence is 13 residues long. Germline CDR1 MDHEN, CDR2 SYDVKM. Written as DNA, the CDR3 is TGTGCCAGCAGTTCCCAGAGGGGAGGTGGCTGCACCTTC. Translated: CASSSQRGGGCTF.